One sample yielded the 26 T cell receptor beta chains listed below, sequenced in a study of blood T cells in healthy people across ages. For the second PCR, which ran for roughly 6 to 12 cycles, a sample-barcoded 5' primer and a J-beta primer mix were used. One entry per CDR3 protein, called by TCRdb with MiXCR from the 5' RACE reads. The sample contains a few hundred thousand distinct CDR3 sequences, 25% to 30% of which appear only once. Sequenced: blood. The receptors were gathered from a woman in her 70s in good health.

The rearrangement uses TRBV11-3 and TRBJ2-7; no clear D. CDR1 and CDR2 from the germline V gene are SGHNT and YENEEA. The CDR3 runs to 15 residues. The germline V and J ends were trimmed by 1 base and 2 bases, with 12 bases remaining between them. As DNA, the CDR3 is TGTGCCAGCAGCTTAGCGGCGACGCAAACCTACGAGCAGTACTTC. Amino acid sequence: CASSLAATQTYEQYF.

This clonotype was seen a few times. This rearrangement joins TRBV21-1 to TRBJ1-4; the listed D gene, TRBD1, was not tested against the DNA. TRBV21-1 represents a pseudogene. The CDR3 totals 19 residues. Written as DNA, the CDR3 is TGTGCCAGCAGCAGATGGACAGGGATATTTTCCGCAACTAATGAAAAACTGTTTTTT. Protein sequence: CASSRWTGIFSATNEKLFF.

This clonotype came up a few times. The chain has TRBV14 and TRBJ2-1, with D possibly TRBD2 on 8 matching bases. The V gene's germline CDR1 is SGHDN and CDR2 FVKESK. V lost 3 bases and J 3 bases, leaving 21 bases between the germline ends. The CDR3 length is 18 residues. For the CDR3, the DNA is TGTGCCAGCAGCCAGCAGGGGGTCGGGACTAGGGGCTACAATGAGCAGTTCTTC. Amino acid sequence: CASSQQGVGTRGYNEQFF.

The gene calls are TRBV19 and TRBJ2-5, with 8 bases matching TRBD2. V lost 8 bases, J lost 2 bases, and 13 bases stayed unmatched. Germline-derived CDR1 and CDR2 are LNHDA and SQIVND (reference sequence). The CDR3 is made up of 16 amino acids. The chain's CDR3 is CASALRSSSGQETQYF. The DNA for the CDR3 is TGTGCCAGTGCTCTTCGATCTTCTAGCGGGCAAGAGACCCAGTACTTC.

V and J are TRBV5-1 and TRBJ1-2; D remains ambiguous. This CDR3 has 16 amino acids. Per the germline V gene, CDR1 is SGHRS and CDR2 is YFSETQ. The ends were cut back, 2 bases at V and 3 bases at J, with 17 bases in the middle. In DNA form, the CDR3 reads TGCGCCAGCAGCTTATTTCAAAGGGAGAAGGACTATGGCTACACCTTC. Translated: CASSLFQREKDYGYTF.

This clonotype was seen only a few times. The conserved final phenylalanine or tryptophan is absent from the CDR3, which likely points to a read error. The chain uses TRBV19 and TRBJ2-7, with D perhaps given as TRBD1 or TRBD2 (5 bases each). Trimming stripped 3 bases from V and 5 bases from J, with 11 bases between. The germline CDR1 and CDR2 sequences are LNHDA and SQIVND (reference sequence). The CDR3 has 13 residues. CDR3 DNA sequence: TGTGCCAGTAGTATGGGGGTTCGGAACGAGCAGTACTCC. It specifies CASSMGVRNEQYS.

This clonotype came up a few times. At one end the junction does not follow the germline gene, possibly because of a read error. V gene TRBV25-1 combines with J gene TRBJ2-7; the match to TRBD1 covers 8 bases. The CDR3 runs to 15 residues. CDR1 MGHDK and CDR2 SYGVNS come from the germline V gene. The CDR3 spells CASSGPGQGTYEQYF. The DNA of the CDR3 is TGTGCCAGTAGTGGCCCCGGACAGGGCACCTACGAGCAGTACTTC.

Comments on this clonotype: The junction differs from germline at one of its ends, possibly a read error. This chain uses TRBV5-1 with TRBJ1-1; D is perhaps TRBD1 (6 bases). Germline assignment: CDR1 SGHRS and CDR2 YFSETQ. CDR3 length: 16 residues. CDR3 in DNA: TGCGCCAGCAGCTTGGGCCCCGGGGGGCCGTACACTGGAGCTTTCTTT. Protein: CASSLGPGGPYTGAFF. Supplemented by reference TRBV5-1 and TRBJ1-1, the full variable domain reads KAGVTQTPRYLIKTRGQQVTLSCSPISGHRSVSWYQQTPGQGLQFLFEYFSETQRNKGNFPGRFSGRQFSNSRSEMNVSTLELGDSALYLCASSLGPGGPYTGAFFGQGTRLTVV.

CDR3 nucleotides: TGTGCCAGCAGTTTTCTAGGTTACAATGAGCAGTTCTTC. It encodes CASSFLGYNEQFF. The V gene is TRBV12-3 or TRBV12-4, the J gene TRBJ2-1; D is unresolved. The CDR3 has 13 residues. Trimming removed 3 bases from V and 4 bases from J, with 7 bases in between.

The sample holds a few counts of this clonotype. DNA for the CDR3: TGTGCCAGCAGCTCAGGGAGGGTGGACGGGAAGCAAGAGACCCAGTACTTC. Residues: CASSSGRVDGKQETQYF. V is TRBV7-9 and J is TRBJ2-5; 7 bases are a match to TRBD2. This CDR3 is built from 17 residues. The germline V gene encodes CDR1 SEHNR and CDR2 FQNEAQ (reference sequence). V was pared by 4 bases and J by 2 bases, with 13 bases of the junction left unmatched.

This chain links TRBV5-4 with TRBJ1-3; D unclear. Between the trimmed V and J ends, which lost 3 bases and 4 bases, there was a span of 17 bases. The CDR3 is 16 amino acids. From germline, CDR1 is SGHNT and CDR2 YYREEE (reference sequence). In nucleotides, the CDR3 is TGTGCCAGCAGCTACCTAGGAGCCCCGGGAGGAAACACCATATATTTT. It translates to CASSYLGAPGGNTIYF.

Notes on this clonotype: One end of the junction is discordant with germline, which a read error may explain. V and J are TRBV5-1 and TRBJ2-5, with D perhaps TRBD2 (5 bases). Germline V gives CDR1 SGHRS, CDR2 YFSETQ. This CDR3 has 11 residues. CDR3 loop: CASSARDHVFF. CDR3 DNA sequence: TGCGCCAGCAGCGCGAGGGATCACGTGTTCTTC. The full variable domain, its missing parts supplied by reference TRBV5-1 and TRBJ2-5, is KAGVTQTPRYLIKTRGQQVTLSCSPISGHRSVSWYQQTPGQGLQFLFEYFSETQRNKGNFPGRFSGRQFSNSRSEMNVSTLELGDSALYLCASSARDHVFFGPGTRLLVL.

This sequence joins TRBV20-1 and TRBJ2-7; TRBD1 aligns across 11 bases. This CDR3 is 13 amino acids long. After removal of 6 bases from V and 6 bases from J, the junction contained 7 bases not matched to a gene. Germline CDR1 reads DFQATT; CDR2 reads SNEGSKA (reference sequence). In DNA, the CDR3 is TGCAGTGCCCCGGGACAGGGGGAAGTCGAGCAGTACTTC. It translates to CSAPGQGEVEQYF.

This clonotype was detected a few times. CDR3 in amino acids: CAIRTGDHGYTF. CDR3 bases: TGTGCCATCAGAACAGGGGACCATGGCTACACCTTC. This rearrangement joins TRBV10-3 to TRBJ1-2; 7 bases are shared with TRBD1. Germline lookup yields CDR1 ENHRY and CDR2 SYGVKD. The length of the CDR3 is 12 residues. Trimming removed 6 bases from V and 6 bases from J; junction bases left unmatched: 4.

This clonotype was observed a few times. This sequence joins TRBV10-3 and TRBJ2-5, with D possibly matching TRBD2 (5 bases). CDR1 and CDR2 (germline): ENHRY, SYGVKD. The CDR3 covers 13 residues. V lost 3 bases and J lost 9, with 14 bases in between. The CDR3 spells CAISDDFQEAQYF. CDR3 sequence (DNA): TGTGCCATCAGTGACGACTTTCAGGAGGCCCAGTACTTC.

This clonotype was counted a few times. The chain recombines TRBV2 with TRBJ1-6; D is ambiguous. The CDR3 contains 15 residues. With 4 bases removed from V and 6 bases from J, the gap between germline ends came to 13 bases. Germline values: CDR1 SNHLY, CDR2 FYNNEI. The CDR3 DNA is TGTGCCAGCAGTGTGAGAGGAGGAGGTAATTCACCCCTCCACTTT. This translates into CASSVRGGGNSPLHF.

The rearrangement links TRBV2 to TRBJ2-2; D gene unclear. Germline V CDR1 and CDR2: SNHLY, FYNNEI. V dropped 0 bases and J dropped 8 bases, with 13 bases sitting between them. The CDR3 has 15 amino acids. The CDR3 DNA reads TGTGCCAGCAGTGAAGCGCGGAGCGTAGGAGGGGAGCTGTTTTTT. Translating gives CASSEARSVGGELFF.

V and J are TRBV5-1 and TRBJ2-7; 7 nucleotides align to TRBD1. With 0 bases clipped from V and 3 bases from J, the junction kept 6 bases outside the gene matches. This CDR3 is 15 amino acids long. Germline CDR1 reads SGHRS; CDR2 reads YFSETQ. The CDR3 coding sequence is TGCGCCAGCAGCTTGGCCTGGGGACAGATCTACGAGCAGTACTTC. It encodes CASSLAWGQIYEQYF.

This clonotype was seen more than once but under ten times. The V and J genes are TRBV6-5 and TRBJ2-3, with TRBD2 identical over 8 bases. This CDR3 contains 14 residues. Germline trimming cut 2 bases from V and 5 bases from J; bases unmatched to any gene: 3. Germline V CDR1 and CDR2: MNHEY, SVGAGI. CDR3 sequence reads: CASSYSGGIDTQYF. CDR3 nucleotide sequence: TGTGCCAGCAGTTACAGCGGGGGTATAGATACGCAGTATTTT.

In its sample, this clonotype was seen a few times. The V and J genes are TRBV29-1 and TRBJ2-7; 9 bases are shared with TRBD2. CDR1 and CDR2 from the germline V gene are SQVTM and ANQGSEA. Trimming cost V 7 bases and J 1 base; bases outside gene matches: 17. The CDR3 extends over 17 amino acids. CDR3 sequence reads: CSAQGQAGGSRSYEQYF. In DNA, the CDR3 is TGCAGCGCCCAAGGGCAAGCGGGGGGCTCGCGTTCCTACGAGCAGTACTTC.

The V call is TRBV11-2, the J call TRBJ1-4; no clear D. The CDR3 covers 13 residues. Trimming removed 6 bases at V and 0 bases at J, with 5 bases between. Per the germline V gene, CDR1 is SGHAT and CDR2 is FQNNGV. The CDR3 region is CASRFATNEKLFF. As DNA, the CDR3 is TGTGCCAGCAGATTCGCAACTAATGAAAAACTGTTTTTT.

This clonotype was seen only a few times. The genes are TRBV5-1 and TRBJ2-1; TRBD1 might be the D (6 bases). CDR3 length equals 16 residues. Trimming stripped 2 bases from V and 0 bases from J, with 12 bases between. Looked up from germline, CDR1 is SGHRS and CDR2 is YFSETQ. DNA for the CDR3: TGCGCCAGCAGCTTAAGTACAGGGCACTCCTACAATGAGCAGTTCTTC. Amino acid sequence: CASSLSTGHSYNEQFF.

Written as DNA, the CDR3 is TGCGCCAGCAGCCAACCCTTACTCAATTCGGCGAAGACCCAGTACTTC. Translation gives CASSQPLLNSAKTQYF. The chain links TRBV4-1 to TRBJ2-5; no clear D. This CDR3 contains 16 residues. V was clipped by 2 bases and J by 6 bases, with 19 bases between them. Germline lookup yields CDR1 MGHRA and CDR2 YSYEKL.

The chain carries TRBV6-2 or TRBV6-3 and TRBJ2-2; perhaps TRBD1 as D (6 bases). V lost 8 bases and J 1 base, leaving 11 bases between the germline ends. CDR1 and CDR2 from the germline V gene are MNHEY and SVGEGT. This CDR3 contains 14 residues. This CDR3 reads CASLVRGNTGELFF. In nucleotides, the CDR3 is TGTGCCAGCCTCGTCAGGGGGAACACCGGGGAGCTGTTTTTT.

This clonotype was seen more than once but under ten times. Germline is not matched at one junction end, which may reflect a read error. This sequence joins TRBV20-1 and TRBJ2-5; 8 bases match TRBD2. Germline values: CDR1 DFQATT, CDR2 SNEGSKA (reference sequence). The CDR3 contains 14 residues. The CDR3: CSASRSSGQETQYF. For the CDR3, the DNA is TGCAGCGCTAGTCGATCTAGCGGGCAAGAGACCCAGTACTTC.

This chain uses TRBV3-1 with TRBJ2-7; 8 bases align to TRBD2. The CDR3 has 16 amino acids. Germline CDR1 LGHDT, CDR2 YNNKEL (reference sequence). The trim removed 0 bases at V and 2 bases at J, leaving 6 bases unmatched. The CDR3 spells CASSQDPRGGAYEQYF. In nucleotides, the CDR3 is TGTGCCAGCAGCCAAGATCCACGGGGGGGAGCCTACGAGCAGTACTTC.